This note documents a single T cell receptor beta chain sequence. Its specific antigen is unknown. No base qualities exist here, and no much larger clone lies one base off it. Using the deep immunoSEQ assay, TCR CDR3 regions were amplified from genomic DNA by multiplex PCR. Extracted genomic DNA from each cell subset was distributed evenly across all wells of several immunoSEQ 96-well plates, and each plate was treated as a replicate. For sorted subsets, roughly 200 ng genomic DNA, equal to about 30,000 T cell genomes, was loaded into each replicate PCR. The purified libraries were quantified using a Qubit 3.0 fluorometer, sized with a Bioanalyzer 2100, and then quantified again using the KAPA Library Quantification kit. A separate single-read 150-cycle Illumina NextSeq 550 flow cell was used to sequence each immunoSEQ 96-well plate. The original pipeline was this. Because only junctional sequences without quality scores were contained in the immunoSEQ output, filtering matching that applied to full-length reads could not be performed. To assign V/J genes and CDR3, sequences were annotated using PyIR, a Python wrapper for IgBLAST v1.9, with IMGT germline references. Reads with weak V/J assignments (E-value above 1e-6), missing CDR3, stop codons, out-of-frame junctions, or ambiguous translated residues were removed. V3J clonotypes were defined as sequences sharing the same inferred V gene, J gene, and CDR3 amino acid sequence. Percentage overlap between repertoires was calculated by dividing the number of shared unique clonotypes by the size of the smaller repertoire. RTK rarefaction, the Chao1 estimator, and Recon v2.1 estimates of unobserved clonotypes were used to assess repertoire richness. Generation probabilities for all TCRbeta clonotypes obtained by the gDNA method from a handful of donors were computed using OLGA. In its TCRdb copy, this immuneACCESS table keeps in-frame sequences only and misses some clones. Where compared with another copy, unresolved V genes explain less than half of these, and the others have no known cause. The DNA was the basis for D and trimming; V, J and clone size are from that table. In this sample the table shows about 1.1 million clones, about 84% of which occur a single time. The ten largest clones capture roughly 0.57% of the sample.

Healthy HIV-negative adults with no recently reported acute infections or vaccinations were included as donors. Every donor was a Caucasian adult living in Nashville, Tennessee, USA. Magnetic negative selection was used to enrich CD4+ T cells, after which naive cells were positively selected on CD45RA and the negative fraction became the memory subset. Blood was collected by leukapheresis, and PBMCs were isolated by Ficoll-Histopaque density gradient centrifugation and then cryopreserved in liquid nitrogen vapor phase. Analytical flow cytometry was used to check the purity and quantity of each magnetically sorted T cell population. Genomic DNA was isolated from every sorted fraction and measured by UV absorbance on a Nanodrop 2000c. This specimen comes from a study of shared clonotypes between healthy human individuals (TCRdb year 2020). For the wider study: The cohort included three men and a couple of women between 18 and 49 years of age. For each donor, CD4 naive and CD4 memory were each run on three plates, CD8 naive on two plates, and CD8 memory on one plate. To estimate repertoire size and how much clonotype sharing occurs between individuals, the study deeply sequenced the blood TCR repertoires of about five healthy adults. To increase sequencing depth and limit assay-specific biases, TCR repertoire library preparation and sequencing were carried out by different laboratories using diverse techniques. Each donor's leukapheresis produced roughly between roughly 0.85 and 9.5 billion PBMCs. What the work shows at the level of the full study, not this receptor alone: Pairwise subsampling led to the expectation that sequencing depth would affect the degree of clonotype sharing among donors. Incomplete sequencing was indicated by rarefaction of sorted-subset datasets, despite the large sequencing depth. The small number of donors limited the genetic and exposure-history diversity represented. Sharing across several donors was observed for about 5% of naive CD4, 3% to 4% of naive CD8, around 2.5% of memory CD4, and roughly 0.4% of memory CD8 clonotypes. Naive subsets generally had larger estimated clonotype richness than memory subsets. Compared with non-shared clonotypes, the clonotypes found in all four sorted-subset donors had higher generation probabilities. Sampling was restricted to blood, and TCR repertoires in tissue are likely to differ from TCR repertoires in blood.

Trimming removed 3 bases from V and 2 bases from J, leaving 16 bases between the germline ends. Reading the germline V gene gives CDR1 SGDLS and CDR2 YYNGEE. Its CDR3 holds 16 amino acids, cysteine through phenylalanine. Left in the record is the CDR3 DNA by itself, 48 bases read in frame from the first base. The sequencing input was memory CD4+ T cells from PBMCs. According to the study, the label for this sample's cell subset or site signals: CD45RA-negative fraction. The sequence links TRBV9 to TRBJ2-3; tentative D gene TRBD1, with 7 bases matching. The clonotype originates from a man between 18 and 35 years old in good health. Some clones in this sample may be carry-over from other donors' samples. The DNA sequence is TGTGCCAGCAGCGAGGGGGGACAGCCACCCACAGATACGCAGTATTTT. Its product reads: CASSEGGQPPTDTQYF.